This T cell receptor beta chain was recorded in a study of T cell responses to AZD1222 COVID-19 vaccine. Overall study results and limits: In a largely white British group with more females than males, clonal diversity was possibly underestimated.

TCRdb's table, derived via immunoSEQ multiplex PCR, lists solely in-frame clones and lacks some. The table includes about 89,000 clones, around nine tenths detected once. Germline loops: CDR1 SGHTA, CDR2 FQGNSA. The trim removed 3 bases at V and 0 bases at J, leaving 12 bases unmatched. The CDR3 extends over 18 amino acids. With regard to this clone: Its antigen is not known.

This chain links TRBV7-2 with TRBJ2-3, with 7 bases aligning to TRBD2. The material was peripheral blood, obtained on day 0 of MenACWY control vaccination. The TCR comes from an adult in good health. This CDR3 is CASSFRVTGGASTDTQYF. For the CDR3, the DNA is TGTGCCAGCAGCTTTCGAGTAACGGGGGGAGCTAGCACAGATACGCAGTATTTT. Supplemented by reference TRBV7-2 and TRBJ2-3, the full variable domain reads GAGVSQSPSNKVTEKGKDVELRCDPISGHTALYWYRQSLGQGLEFLIYFQGNSAPDKSGLPSDRFSAERTGGSVSTLTIQRTQQEDSAVYLCASSFRVTGGASTDTQYFGPGTRLTVL.